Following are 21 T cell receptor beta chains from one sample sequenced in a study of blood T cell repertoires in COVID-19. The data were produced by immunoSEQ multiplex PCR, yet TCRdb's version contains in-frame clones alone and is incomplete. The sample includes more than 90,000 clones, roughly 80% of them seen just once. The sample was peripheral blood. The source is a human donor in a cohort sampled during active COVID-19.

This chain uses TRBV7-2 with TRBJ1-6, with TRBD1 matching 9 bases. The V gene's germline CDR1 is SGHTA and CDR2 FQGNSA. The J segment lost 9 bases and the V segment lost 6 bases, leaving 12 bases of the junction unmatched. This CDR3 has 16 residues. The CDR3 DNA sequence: TGTGCCAGCAGTGAGTTCCCGGGACAGGGATCTTCACCCCTCCACTTT. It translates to CASSEFPGQGSSPLHF.

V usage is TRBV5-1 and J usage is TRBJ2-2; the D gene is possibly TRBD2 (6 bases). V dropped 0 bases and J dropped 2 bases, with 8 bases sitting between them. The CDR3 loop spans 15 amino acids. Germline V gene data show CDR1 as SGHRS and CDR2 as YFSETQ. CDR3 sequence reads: CASSLEGLNTGELFF. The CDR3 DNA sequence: TGCGCCAGCAGCTTGGAGGGACTTAACACCGGGGAGCTGTTTTTT. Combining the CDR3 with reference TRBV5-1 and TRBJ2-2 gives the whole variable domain KAGVTQTPRYLIKTRGQQVTLSCSPISGHRSVSWYQQTPGQGLQFLFEYFSETQRNKGNFPGRFSGRQFSNSRSEMNVSTLELGDSALYLCASSLEGLNTGELFFGEGSRLTVL.

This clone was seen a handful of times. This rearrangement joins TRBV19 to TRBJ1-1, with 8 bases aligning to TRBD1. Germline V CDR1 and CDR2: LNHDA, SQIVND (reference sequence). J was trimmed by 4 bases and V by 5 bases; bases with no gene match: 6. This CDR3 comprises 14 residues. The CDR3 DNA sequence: TGTGCCAGTAGTCCCAGGGGGCAAGGCACTGAAGCTTTCTTT. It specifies CASSPRGQGTEAFF.

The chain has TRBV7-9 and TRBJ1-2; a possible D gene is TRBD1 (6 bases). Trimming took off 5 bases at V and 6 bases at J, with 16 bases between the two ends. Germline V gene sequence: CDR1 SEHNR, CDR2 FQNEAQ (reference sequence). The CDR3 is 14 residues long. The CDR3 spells CASSARNRVDGYTF. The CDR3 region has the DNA TGTGCCAGCAGCGCACGAAACAGGGTAGATGGCTACACCTTC. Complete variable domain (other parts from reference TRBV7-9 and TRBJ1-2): DTGVSQNPRHKITKRGQNVTFRCDPISEHNRLYWYRQTLGQGPEFLTYFQNEAQLEKSRLLSDRFSAERPKGSFSTLEIQRTEQGDSAMYLCASSARNRVDGYTFGSGTRLTVV.

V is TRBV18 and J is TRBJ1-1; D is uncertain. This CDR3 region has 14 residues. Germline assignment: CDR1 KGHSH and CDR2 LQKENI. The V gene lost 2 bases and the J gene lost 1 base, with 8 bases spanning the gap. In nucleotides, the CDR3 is TGTGCCAGCTCACCAGGGCTGACGAACACTGAAGCTTTCTTT. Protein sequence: CASSPGLTNTEAFF.

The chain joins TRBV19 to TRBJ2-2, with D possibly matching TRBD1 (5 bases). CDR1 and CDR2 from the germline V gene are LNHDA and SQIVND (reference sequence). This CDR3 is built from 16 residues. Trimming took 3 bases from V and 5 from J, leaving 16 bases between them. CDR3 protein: CASSIHNRQGTGELFF. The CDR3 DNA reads TGTGCCAGTAGTATTCATAACAGGCAAGGGACCGGGGAGCTGTTTTTT.

CDR3 loop: CASSLSIGGRELFF. The CDR3 DNA reads as TGTGCCAGCAGTTTATCGATAGGGGGCAGGGAGCTGTTTTTT. The chain joins TRBV27 to TRBJ2-2; 7 bases map to TRBD1. J was trimmed by 9 bases and V by 0 bases; bases with no gene match: 4. CDR1 and CDR2 from the germline V gene are MNHEY and SMNVEV (reference sequence). The CDR3 has 14 residues.

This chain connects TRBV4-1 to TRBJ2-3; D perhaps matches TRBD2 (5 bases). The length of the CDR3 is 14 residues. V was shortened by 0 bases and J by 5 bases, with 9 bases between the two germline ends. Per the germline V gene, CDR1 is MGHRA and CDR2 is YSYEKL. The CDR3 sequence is CASSQDEGIDTQYF. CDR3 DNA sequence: TGCGCCAGCAGCCAAGATGAGGGTATAGATACGCAGTATTTT.

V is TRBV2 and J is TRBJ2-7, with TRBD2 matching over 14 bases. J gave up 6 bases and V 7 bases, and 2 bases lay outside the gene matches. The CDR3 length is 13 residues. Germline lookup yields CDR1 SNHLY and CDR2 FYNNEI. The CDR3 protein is CASTGTSGSEQYF. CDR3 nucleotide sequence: TGTGCCAGCACTGGGACTAGCGGGAGCGAGCAGTACTTC.

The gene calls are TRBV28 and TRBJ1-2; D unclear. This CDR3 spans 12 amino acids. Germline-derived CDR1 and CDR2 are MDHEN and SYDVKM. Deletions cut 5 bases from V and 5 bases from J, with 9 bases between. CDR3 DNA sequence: TGTGCCAGCAGTGTCGAGGGATATGGCTACACCTTC. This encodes CASSVEGYGYTF.

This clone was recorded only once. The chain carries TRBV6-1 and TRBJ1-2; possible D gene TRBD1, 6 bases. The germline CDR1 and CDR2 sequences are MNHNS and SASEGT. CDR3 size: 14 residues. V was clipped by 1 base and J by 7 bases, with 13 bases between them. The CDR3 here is CASSEVQGLGGYTF. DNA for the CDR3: TGTGCCAGCAGTGAAGTCCAGGGGCTGGGTGGCTACACCTTC.

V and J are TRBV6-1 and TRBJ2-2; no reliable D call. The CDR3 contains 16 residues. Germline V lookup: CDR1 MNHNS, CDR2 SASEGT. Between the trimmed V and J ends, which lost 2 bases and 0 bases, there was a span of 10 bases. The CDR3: CASSEYLQTNTGELFF. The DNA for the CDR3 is TGTGCCAGCAGTGAATATTTACAGACGAACACCGGGGAGCTGTTTTTT.

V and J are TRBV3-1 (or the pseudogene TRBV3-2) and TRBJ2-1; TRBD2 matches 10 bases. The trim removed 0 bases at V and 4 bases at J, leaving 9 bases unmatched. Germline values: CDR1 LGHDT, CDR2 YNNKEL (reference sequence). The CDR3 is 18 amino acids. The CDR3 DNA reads TGTGCCAGCAGCCAAGAGGTCGGGACTAGCGTTTTGTACAATGAGCAGTTCTTC. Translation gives CASSQEVGTSVLYNEQFF.

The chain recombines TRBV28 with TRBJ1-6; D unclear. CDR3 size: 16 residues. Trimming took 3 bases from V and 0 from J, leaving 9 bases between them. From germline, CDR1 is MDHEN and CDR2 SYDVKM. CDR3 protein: CASSLPGSSYNSPLHF. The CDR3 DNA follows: TGTGCCAGCAGTTTGCCAGGAAGCTCCTATAATTCACCCCTCCACTTT.

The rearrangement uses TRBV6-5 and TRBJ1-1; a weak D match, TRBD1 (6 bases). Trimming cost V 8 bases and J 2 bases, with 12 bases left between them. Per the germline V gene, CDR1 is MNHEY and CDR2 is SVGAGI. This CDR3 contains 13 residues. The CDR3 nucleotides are TGTGCCAGCGACACAGGGCTAAACACTGAAGCTTTCTTT. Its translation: CASDTGLNTEAFF.

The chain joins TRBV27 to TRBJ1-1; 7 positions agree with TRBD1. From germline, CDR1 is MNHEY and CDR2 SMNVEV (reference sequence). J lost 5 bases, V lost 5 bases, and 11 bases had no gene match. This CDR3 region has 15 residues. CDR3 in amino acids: CASSTPQGLRTEAFF. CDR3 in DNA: TGTGCCAGCAGTACTCCACAGGGGTTAAGAACTGAAGCTTTCTTT.

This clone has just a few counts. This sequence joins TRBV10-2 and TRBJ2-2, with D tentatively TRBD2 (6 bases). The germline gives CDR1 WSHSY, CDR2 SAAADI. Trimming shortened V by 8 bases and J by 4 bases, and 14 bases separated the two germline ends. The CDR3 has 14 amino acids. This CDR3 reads CASGGTERTGELFF. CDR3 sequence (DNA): TGCGCCAGCGGCGGGACGGAGCGCACCGGGGAGCTGTTTTTT.

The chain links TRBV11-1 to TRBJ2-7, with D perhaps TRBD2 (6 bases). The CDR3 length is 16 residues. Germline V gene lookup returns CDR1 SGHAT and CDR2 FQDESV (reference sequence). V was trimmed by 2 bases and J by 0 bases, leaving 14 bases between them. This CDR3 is CASSLNGGVSSYEQYF. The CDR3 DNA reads TGTGCCAGCAGCTTAAATGGCGGGGTGAGCTCCTACGAGCAGTACTTC.

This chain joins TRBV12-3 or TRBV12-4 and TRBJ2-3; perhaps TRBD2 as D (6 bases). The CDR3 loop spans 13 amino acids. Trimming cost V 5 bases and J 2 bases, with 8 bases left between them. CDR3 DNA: TGTGCCAGCAGTCGGGACTTCACAGATACGCAGTATTTT. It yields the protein CASSRDFTDTQYF.

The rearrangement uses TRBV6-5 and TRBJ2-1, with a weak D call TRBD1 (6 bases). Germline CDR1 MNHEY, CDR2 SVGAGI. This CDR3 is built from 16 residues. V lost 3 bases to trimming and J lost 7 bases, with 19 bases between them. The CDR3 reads CASSYSGAGARNEQFF. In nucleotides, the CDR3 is TGTGCCAGCAGTTATTCCGGGGCAGGGGCGCGAAATGAGCAGTTCTTC.

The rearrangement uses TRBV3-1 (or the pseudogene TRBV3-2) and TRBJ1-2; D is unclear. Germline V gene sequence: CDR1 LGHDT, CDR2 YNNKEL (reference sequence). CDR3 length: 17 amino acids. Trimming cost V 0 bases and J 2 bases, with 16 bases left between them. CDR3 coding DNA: TGTGCCAGCAGCCAAGATGTTTCGTTGACTGGGAACTATGGCTACACCTTC. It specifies CASSQDVSLTGNYGYTF.